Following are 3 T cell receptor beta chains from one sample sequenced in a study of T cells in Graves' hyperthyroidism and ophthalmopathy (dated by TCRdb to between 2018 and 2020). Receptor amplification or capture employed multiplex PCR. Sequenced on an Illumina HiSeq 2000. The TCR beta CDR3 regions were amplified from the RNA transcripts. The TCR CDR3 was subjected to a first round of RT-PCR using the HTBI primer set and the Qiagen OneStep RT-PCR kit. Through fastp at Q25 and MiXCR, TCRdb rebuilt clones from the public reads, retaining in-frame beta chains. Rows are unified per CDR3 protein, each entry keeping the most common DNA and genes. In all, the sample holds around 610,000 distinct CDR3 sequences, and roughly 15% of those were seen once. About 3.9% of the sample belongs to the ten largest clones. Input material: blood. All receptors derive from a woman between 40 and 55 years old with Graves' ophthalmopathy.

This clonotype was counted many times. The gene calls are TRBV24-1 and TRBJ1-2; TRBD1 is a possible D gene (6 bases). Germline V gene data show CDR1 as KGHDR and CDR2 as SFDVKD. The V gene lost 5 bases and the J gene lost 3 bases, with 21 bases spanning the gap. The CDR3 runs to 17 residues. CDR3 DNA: TGTGCCACCAGTGGACCGACAGGAGGATGGTACGACTATGGCTACACCTTC. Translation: CATSGPTGGWYDYGYTF.

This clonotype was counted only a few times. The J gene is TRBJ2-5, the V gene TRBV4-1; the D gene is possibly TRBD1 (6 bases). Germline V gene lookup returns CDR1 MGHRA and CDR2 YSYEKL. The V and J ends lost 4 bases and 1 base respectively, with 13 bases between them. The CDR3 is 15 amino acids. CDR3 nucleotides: TGCGCCAGCAGCCGCTATCGGGACACCCAAGAGACCCAGTACTTC. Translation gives CASSRYRDTQETQYF.

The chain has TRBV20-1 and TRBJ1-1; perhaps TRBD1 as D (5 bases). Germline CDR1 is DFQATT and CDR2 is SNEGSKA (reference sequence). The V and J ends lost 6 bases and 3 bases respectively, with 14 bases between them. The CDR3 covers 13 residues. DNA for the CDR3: TGCAGTGCCCGCTACCAGGGCTACACTGAAGCTTTCTTT. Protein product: CSARYQGYTEAFF.